These 16 T cell receptor beta chains originate from one sample sequenced in a study of cytomegalovirus exposure and HLA in healthy donors. PCR was performed using 60 Vbeta and 13 Jbeta primers. Produced via immunoSEQ multiplex PCR; TCRdb's table is partial and in-frame only. The sample shows approximately 200,000 clones, 70% to 80% of them seen only once. Sequenced sample: PBMCs. These receptors all stem from a girl aged 10-17 years in good health and CMV-seropositive.

Turning to this clone: Mismatch with germline at one junction end may stem from a read error. V usage is TRBV4-1 and J usage is TRBJ1-6; no reliable D call. Germline V gene lookup returns CDR1 MGHRA and CDR2 YSYEKL. The CDR3 totals 16 residues. CDR3 region: CASIQEGVAGYSPLHF. CDR3 coding DNA: TGCGCCAGCATCCAAGAAGGCGTGGCAGGTTATTCACCCCTCCACTTT.

This chain joins TRBV4-1 and TRBJ1-6; weak D call: TRBD1 (6 bases). Germline values: CDR1 MGHRA, CDR2 YSYEKL. The germline V and J ends were trimmed by 1 base and 8 bases, with 15 bases remaining between them. There are 16 residues in the CDR3. CDR3 nucleotides: TGCGCCAGCAGCCAAGCGGGGACAAGGAGACATTCACCCCTCCACTTT. Translating gives CASSQAGTRRHSPLHF.

The chain employs TRBV9 and TRBJ2-7, with 11 bases aligning to TRBD1. Trimming at V came to 2 bases and at J to 3 bases, leaving 4 bases not matched to a gene. Germline CDR1 SGDLS, CDR2 YYNGEE. The CDR3 covers 15 residues. This chain's CDR3 is CASSVLGTGGYEQYF. The CDR3 nucleotides are TGTGCCAGCAGCGTTCTCGGGACAGGGGGCTACGAGCAGTACTTC.

V and J are TRBV11-3 and TRBJ2-7; no clear D gene. The CDR3 spans 13 residues. Per germline, CDR1 SGHNT and CDR2 YENEEA. Trimming stripped 2 bases from V and 1 base from J, with 6 bases between. CDR3 DNA sequence: TGTGCCAGCAGCTTAAGAGAATCCTACGAGCAGTACTTC. It codes for CASSLRESYEQYF.

This clone was seen only a few times. The chain links TRBV7-2 to TRBJ2-2; a possible D gene is TRBD1 (6 bases). This CDR3 contains 15 residues. V dropped 5 bases and J dropped 9 bases, with 19 bases sitting between them. Germline-derived CDR1 and CDR2 are SGHTA and FQGNSA. CDR3 bases: TGTGCCAGCAGCCCATCTCCGACAGGTTGGTGGGAGCTGTTTTTT. It is translated as CASSPSPTGWWELFF.

V gene TRBV11-2 combines with J gene TRBJ1-4, with 10 bases matching TRBD1. The CDR3 loop spans 16 amino acids. In germline, CDR1 is SGHAT, CDR2 FQNNGV. Losses at the gene ends were 5 bases for V and 2 bases for J; bases not matched to a gene: 5. CDR3 in DNA: TGTGCCAGCAGCCCGACAGGGGGCGTTACTAATGAAAAACTGTTTTTT. As protein: CASSPTGGVTNEKLFF.

The CDR3 sequence: CASSNLRTGEGTEAFF. CDR3 sequence (DNA): TGTGCCAGCAGCAACCTCCGGACAGGCGAGGGGACTGAAGCTTTCTTT. This chain links TRBV5-8 with TRBJ1-1, with TRBD1 identical over 7 bases. CDR1 and CDR2 (germline): SGHTS, YDEGEE. The V gene end was trimmed by 4 bases and the J gene end by 5 bases; junction bases not matched to a gene: 14. This CDR3 has 16 residues.

This clone came up once. The chain is built from TRBV5-1 and TRBJ1-1; 7 bases match TRBD1. CDR1 and CDR2 from the germline V gene are SGHRS and YFSETQ. This CDR3 comprises 15 residues. The J segment lost 0 bases and the V segment lost 4 bases, leaving 6 bases of the junction unmatched. The CDR3 loop reads CASSQVQGVNTEAFF. CDR3 coding DNA: TGCGCCAGCAGCCAAGTCCAGGGGGTGAACACTGAAGCTTTCTTT. The whole variable domain, filled in from reference TRBV5-1 and TRBJ1-1, reads KAGVTQTPRYLIKTRGQQVTLSCSPISGHRSVSWYQQTPGQGLQFLFEYFSETQRNKGNFPGRFSGRQFSNSRSEMNVSTLELGDSALYLCASSQVQGVNTEAFFGQGTRLTVV.

V gene TRBV12-5 combines with J gene TRBJ1-1, with a possible D match to TRBD1 (6 bases). Germline-derived CDR1 and CDR2 are LGHNT and FRNRAP. The CDR3 extends over 13 amino acids. V was shortened by 11 bases and J by 4 bases, with 17 bases between the two germline ends. DNA of the CDR3: TGTGCTGTTGGAGGGGGGGGCGGCACTGAAGCTTTCTTT. Its protein product is CAVGGGGGTEAFF.

This chain joins TRBV7-6 and TRBJ2-6, with 10 positions matching TRBD1. The germline V gene has CDR1 SGHVS and CDR2 FNYEAQ. With 4 bases clipped from V and 1 base from J, the junction kept 7 bases outside the gene matches. CDR3 size: 18 residues. This CDR3 reads CASSSRQGALSGANVLTF. The CDR3 region has the DNA TGTGCCAGCAGCTCCAGACAGGGGGCGCTTTCTGGGGCCAACGTCCTGACTTTC. Together with reference TRBV7-6 and TRBJ2-6, the CDR3 gives the full variable domain: GAGVSQSPRYKVTKRGQDVALRCDPISGHVSLYWYRQALGQGPEFLTYFNYEAQQDKSGLPNDRFSAERPEGSISTLTIQRTEQRDSAMYRCASSSRQGALSGANVLTFGAGSRLTVL.

This sequence joins TRBV11-3 and TRBJ1-2; unclear D gene. V lost 3 bases to trimming and J lost 6 bases, with 17 bases between them. CDR3 length: 15 amino acids. Germline V gene sequence: CDR1 SGHNT, CDR2 YENEEA. The CDR3, as DNA: TGTGCCAGCAGCTTTAGTCCGCCGGCGGCTGATGGCTACACCTTC. Translated, it gives CASSFSPPAADGYTF.

The rearrangement uses TRBV30 and TRBJ2-7, with TRBD1 matching 7 bases. The V and J ends lost 1 base and 0 bases, in that order; junction bases with no gene match: 0. This CDR3 is built from 13 residues. CDR1 is GTSNPN, CDR2 SVGIG, per germline (reference sequence). CDR3: CAWSGDSSYEQYF. The CDR3 nucleotides read TGTGCCTGGAGTGGGGACAGCTCCTACGAGCAGTACTTC.

The chain links TRBV4-3 to TRBJ1-3; 7 bases are a match to TRBD1. CDR1 is LGHNA, CDR2 YSLEER, per germline. This CDR3 region has 16 residues. Trimming took 4 bases from V and 1 from J; bases not matched to a gene: 7. The CDR3 is CASSRTDRVSGNTIYF. CDR3 sequence (DNA): TGCGCCAGCAGCCGGACCGACAGGGTTTCTGGAAACACCATATATTTT.

This clone was seen a handful of times. Here the CDR3 DNA reads TGTGCCAGCAGCTTAGTGGCGGGGGGAGGATATGGCTACACCTTC. It is translated as CASSLVAGGGYGYTF. The rearrangement uses TRBV7-2 and TRBJ1-2, with D perhaps matching TRBD1 (5 bases). The CDR3 is made up of 15 amino acids. Per germline, CDR1 SGHTA and CDR2 FQGNSA. The V end was cut by 1 base, the J end by 5 bases, with 14 bases between.

The chain links TRBV19 to TRBJ2-3; possibly TRBD1 for D (6 bases). Per germline, CDR1 LNHDA and CDR2 SQIVND (reference sequence). Trimming pared 9 bases from V and 0 bases from J, leaving 13 bases between. The CDR3 contains 14 residues. CDR3 DNA sequence: TGTGCCAGCAAACAGGGATCTAGCACAGATACGCAGTATTTT. Its translation: CASKQGSSTDTQYF. The full variable domain, completed using reference TRBV19 and TRBJ2-3, is DGGITQSPKYLFRKEGQNVTLSCEQNLNHDAMYWYRQDPGQGLRLIYYSQIVNDFQKGDIAEGYSVSREKKESFPLTVTSAQKNPTAFYLCASKQGSSTDTQYFGPGTRLTVL.

This chain joins TRBV7-7 and TRBJ2-5; D possibly corresponds to TRBD1 (6 bases). Per germline, CDR1 SSHAT and CDR2 FNYEAQ (reference sequence). The CDR3 has 16 amino acids. V was cut by 2 bases and J by 2 bases, with 15 bases left in between. CDR3 amino acids: CASSLTPGDLQETQYF. The CDR3 region has the DNA TGTGCCAGCAGCTTAACGCCAGGGGACCTACAAGAGACCCAGTACTTC.